This record looks at one T cell receptor beta chain sequence and its context. Use of 60 Vbeta and 13 Jbeta primers characterized the PCR. Sequencing used immunoSEQ multiplex PCR; TCRdb keeps in-frame clones, though not all of them. The data hold about 150,000 clones, with under 70% observed a single time. This record comes from a study of cytomegalovirus exposure and HLA in healthy donors. Trimming removed 5 bases from V and 7 bases from J; junction bases left unmatched: 13. Germline V gives CDR1 MNHEY, CDR2 SVGAGI. There are 15 residues in the CDR3. V is TRBV6-5 and J is TRBJ1-1, with TRBD1 identical over 7 bases. This clonotype was sampled from a man aged 25 to 45 in good health and CMV-seropositive. Input material: PBMCs. CDR3 nucleotides: TGTGCCAGCAGTCAAAGGTGGACAGGACAATTTGAAGCTTTCTTT. Translating gives CASSQRWTGQFEAFF.